These 6 T cell receptor beta chains were all obtained from the same sample, sequenced in a study of blood T cell repertoires in COVID-19. Using immunoSEQ multiplex PCR, the repertoire was profiled, and TCRdb retains in-frame clones only, with some absent. This sample yields around 250,000 clones, of which around 84% are seen a single time; about 7.6% belongs to the top ten. Sequenced: peripheral blood. The receptors were gathered from a woman aged 70 to 79 with active or convalescent COVID-19.

This chain joins TRBV10-3 and TRBJ1-5; no clear D. Germline V gene sequence: CDR1 ENHRY, CDR2 SYGVKD. Trimming left V 10 bases short and J 7 bases short, with 20 bases between. The CDR3 contains 14 residues. This CDR3 is CATSGAGVGQPQHF. In nucleotides, the CDR3 is TGTGCCACCTCGGGAGCCGGGGTAGGCCAGCCCCAGCATTTT.

The chain combines TRBV4-2 with TRBJ1-1; D might be TRBD1 (6 bases). Germline CDR1 LGHNA, CDR2 YNFKEQ. The CDR3 covers 12 residues. V was trimmed by 1 base and J by 9 bases, leaving 9 bases between them. The CDR3 DNA reads TGTGCCAGCAGCCAAGGGACAGAGCAAGCTTTCTTT. Translated, it gives CASSQGTEQAFF.

This clone showed up just a few times. The chain is built from TRBV5-1 and TRBJ2-1; TRBD1 might be the D (5 bases). V shed 2 bases and J shed 7 bases, with 16 bases lying between them. The V gene's germline CDR1 is SGHRS and CDR2 YFSETQ. The CDR3 has 15 residues. Here the CDR3 reads CASSLEGASSNEQFF. The CDR3 coding sequence is TGCGCCAGCAGCTTAGAAGGGGCTTCCTCTAATGAGCAGTTCTTC.

The J gene is TRBJ1-3, the V gene TRBV9; TRBD1 agrees at 7 bases. This CDR3 is 13 amino acids long. J was trimmed by 7 bases and V by 6 bases; bases with no gene match: 7. Germline V gene sequence: CDR1 SGDLS, CDR2 YYNGEE. The CDR3 region is CASTGQNANTIYF. The DNA of the CDR3 is TGTGCCAGCACGGGACAGAATGCGAACACCATATATTTT.

This clone was observed a single time. This chain uses TRBV7-2 with TRBJ1-1, with D perhaps TRBD1 (5 bases). Germline loops: CDR1 SGHTA, CDR2 FQGNSA. This CDR3 has 15 amino acids. The V and J ends lost 1 base and 5 bases respectively, with 14 bases between them. The CDR3 spells CASSLVGAGKTEAFF. Here the CDR3 DNA reads TGTGCCAGCAGCTTAGTAGGGGCAGGGAAGACTGAAGCTTTCTTT. Drawing the rest from reference TRBV7-2 and TRBJ1-1, the complete variable domain is GAGVSQSPSNKVTEKGKDVELRCDPISGHTALYWYRQSLGQGLEFLIYFQGNSAPDKSGLPSDRFSAERTGGSVSTLTIQRTQQEDSAVYLCASSLVGAGKTEAFFGQGTRLTVV.

The V and J genes are TRBV6-5 and TRBJ2-7; possible D gene TRBD2, 5 bases. The V gene lost 6 bases and the J gene lost 5 bases, with 17 bases spanning the gap. The CDR3 loop spans 14 amino acids. CDR1 MNHEY and CDR2 SVGAGI come from the germline V gene. CDR3 nucleotides: TGTGCCAGCAGGACCCCGGGGAGCATCCACGAGCAGTACTTC. Translated: CASRTPGSIHEQYF.